This TCR beta chain comes out of a study of shared T cell receptors in the human thymus. The trim removed 1 base at V and 7 bases at J, leaving 8 bases unmatched. The CDR3 runs 15 residues. Looked up from germline, CDR1 is SEHNR and CDR2 is FQNEAQ (reference sequence). Repertoires were generated with immunoSEQ multiplex PCR, while TCRdb's copy carries only in-frame clones and drops some. This sample has about 710,000 clones; more than 75% occur once, and the top ten carry just under 0.0095%. The sample also formed part of further work on human thymus T cells. As that report states: Each of the donors was a healthy Finnish infant who was undergoing open corrective cardiac surgery for congenital heart defects. Corrective heart surgery yielded the resections from which the thymus tissue came. Thymic and blood repertoires seemed to show skewed V and J gene use.

The sequence came from a boy younger than two with a congenital heart defect. The chain has TRBV7-9 and TRBJ2-3; 7 positions agree with TRBD2. Input material: thymocytes. In DNA form, the CDR3 reads TGTGCCAGCAGCTTAGGAGGGAGGGCCTTCAATACGCAGTATTTT. Its translation is CASSLGGRAFNTQYF.